A selection of T cell receptor beta chains follows, all from one sample in a study of regulatory T cells in long-lasting Graves disease. One entry per CDR3 protein, called by TCRdb with MiXCR from the multiplex PCR reads. The data show over 300,000 distinct CDR3 sequences, about 20% seen once. The sample here was peripheral blood mononuclear cells (PBMCs), taken when the disease was refractory, from a patient treated with antithyroid drugs. The source of these receptors is a female donor with Graves disease. Both conserved end residues are trimmed from each CDR3. Fields, in order: CDR3 length, J gene, V gene, CDR3 protein.

12 | TRBJ2-7 | TRBV11-2 | ASSRSRQPYEQY
15 | TRBJ2-7 | TRBV6-1 | ASSLRMADNGRYEQY
11 | TRBJ1-2 | TRBV11-2 | ASSPSPVDGYT
12 | TRBJ2-7 | TRBV4-1 | ASSQVDRGYEQY
11 | TRBJ1-1 | TRBV11-2 | ASSSRGDTEAF
13 | TRBJ2-7 | TRBV11-2 | ASSRTDRDPYEQY
14 | TRBJ2-7 | TRBV7-9 | ASSTRDRGRIYEQY
10 | TRBJ1-2 | TRBV5-6 | ASSLGPVGYT
12 | TRBJ1-1 | TRBV18 | ASSPSGAYTEAF
15 | TRBJ2-6 | TRBV5-6 | ASSLKSNWAGANVLT
15 | TRBJ2-7 | TRBV18 | ASSPTGTGGSSYEQY
13 | TRBJ2-7 | TRBV4-1 | ASSPGLAGAQEQY
10 | TRBJ1-1 | TRBV20-1 | SAKGGGTEAF
10 | TRBJ1-2 | TRBV10-2 | ASSGLKDGYT
12 | TRBJ2-7 | TRBV7-2 | ASSLGQGQDEQY
11 | TRBJ1-2 | TRBV6-4 | ASSEFPSYGYT
11 | TRBJ1-1 | TRBV11-2 | ASSLDRSGRAF
11 | TRBJ2-5 | TRBV5-1 | ASSSTFPGTQY
12 | - | TRBV3-1 | ASSQVANSYEQY
12 | TRBJ1-1 | TRBV19 | ASSLTQGDTEAF
14 | TRBJ1-6 | TRBV20-1 | SALGQQSSYNSPLH
12 | TRBJ1-5 | TRBV30 | AWSGGDQNQPQH
11 | TRBJ2-5 | TRBV2 | ASSEQPQETQY
15 | TRBJ2-3 | TRBV2 | ASSELLREGRRDTQY
9 | TRBJ1-2 | TRBV10-3 | AIYQGYGYT
16 | TRBJ2-3 | TRBV28 | ASSFNAGVGGGTDTQY
16 | TRBJ1-5 | TRBV24-1 | ATSDHPGQGGGDQPQH
14 | TRBJ2-7 | TRBV6-5 | ASSYSSRAGRDEQH
15 | TRBJ1-2 | TRBV2 | ASSPTGQADVNSGYT
14 | TRBJ2-3 | TRBV28 | ASSPMGQSSTDTQY
12 | TRBJ1-1 | TRBV28 | ASSLNSQNTEAF
12 | TRBJ1-1 | TRBV15 | ATSTFSGDGEAF